One sample yielded the 24 T cell receptor beta chains listed below, sequenced in a study of radiotherapy plus CTLA-4 blockade in lung cancer. Sequencing used immunoSEQ multiplex PCR; TCRdb keeps in-frame clones, though not all of them. The table lists roughly 100,000 clones, approximately 80% of them singletons, with about a quarter in the top ten. Material: peripheral blood, obtained from a patient treated with radiotherapy plus ipilimumab. The receptors stem from a human donor with non-small cell lung cancer that progressed on radiotherapy plus ipilimumab.

The chain joins TRBV6-5 to TRBJ2-5; no clear D. The CDR3 is made up of 13 amino acids. CDR1 MNHEY and CDR2 SVGAGI come from the germline V gene. The ends were cut back, 5 bases at V and 1 base at J, with 8 bases in the middle. CDR3 amino acids: CASSRSGQETQYF. The CDR3 bases are TGTGCCAGCAGTAGGTCGGGCCAAGAGACCCAGTACTTC.

This clone has just a few counts. The V and J genes are TRBV4-1 and TRBJ1-3; maybe TRBD1 (5 bases). There are 17 residues in the CDR3. Deletions cut 5 bases from V and 3 bases from J, with 20 bases between. Looked up from germline, CDR1 is MGHRA and CDR2 is YSYEKL. The CDR3 sequence: CASSERGRGNYGNTIYF. CDR3 bases: TGCGCCAGCAGCGAAAGAGGGAGGGGAAACTATGGAAACACCATATATTTT.

This clone was observed a few times. V gene TRBV6-1 combines with J gene TRBJ2-6; D ambiguous. Trimming pared 10 bases from V and 0 bases from J, leaving 13 bases between. This CDR3 is built from 15 residues. CDR1 MNHNS and CDR2 SASEGT come from the germline V gene. The CDR3 DNA is TGTGCCATCACAGACACTCCCTCTGGGGCCAACGTCCTGACTTTC. This translates into CAITDTPSGANVLTF.

The J gene is TRBJ1-2, the V gene TRBV30; a possible D gene is TRBD1 (6 bases). V lost 0 bases and J 6 bases, leaving 17 bases between the germline ends. Per the germline V gene, CDR1 is GTSNPN and CDR2 is SVGIG (reference sequence). This CDR3 has 15 residues. CDR3 coding DNA: TGTGCCTGGAGTGTACCCAGGGGCGATCTAAATGGCTACACCTTC. Amino acid sequence: CAWSVPRGDLNGYTF.

This clone was seen a few times. CDR3 DNA: TGTGCCAGCAGCCAAGATCCCGCTAGCGGGGAGCAGTACTTC. Its protein is CASSQDPASGEQYF. V is TRBV4-2 and J is TRBJ2-7; 8 positions agree with TRBD2. The germline CDR1 and CDR2 sequences are LGHNA and YNFKEQ. Trimming took 0 bases from V and 7 from J; bases not matched to a gene: 5. The CDR3 consists of 14 residues.

V is TRBV6-1 and J is TRBJ2-3; tentatively, D is TRBD1 or TRBD2 (5 bases each). CDR1 is MNHNS and CDR2 is SASEGT in the germline V gene. Trimming cost V 2 bases and J 1 base, with 10 bases left between them. This CDR3 contains 15 residues. The CDR3 loop is CASSERGRRTDTQYF. The CDR3 DNA reads as TGTGCCAGCAGTGAACGGGGCAGACGCACAGATACGCAGTATTTT.

Remarks on this clone: Relative to the germline gene, one junction end is altered; a read error may explain this. This rearrangement joins TRBV7-7 to TRBJ2-5, with D perhaps matching TRBD1 or TRBD2 (5 bases each). CDR3 length equals 14 residues. The V gene's germline CDR1 is SSHAT and CDR2 FNYEAQ (reference sequence). The CDR3 loop is CASSPGTAQETQYF. The CDR3 DNA follows: TGTGCTAGCAGCCCGGGGACCGCCCAAGAGACCCAGTACTTC.

This clone has a handful of counts. V gene TRBV13 combines with J gene TRBJ2-4; D gene unclear. CDR1 is PRHDT and CDR2 is FYEKMQ in the germline V gene (reference sequence). CDR3 size: 16 residues. Trimming pared 3 bases from V and 3 bases from J, leaving 15 bases between. CDR3 coding DNA: TGTGCCAGCAGCTTCCCGGCAGCGCCAGGCAAAAACATTCAGTACTTC. It encodes CASSFPAAPGKNIQYF.

The chain links TRBV6-5 to TRBJ2-2; no clear D gene. The germline V and J ends were trimmed by 5 bases and 4 bases, with 8 bases remaining between them. CDR1 is MNHEY, CDR2 SVGAGI, per germline. This CDR3 spans 13 amino acids. DNA of the CDR3: TGTGCCAGCAGTCAATGGGGCACCGGGGAGCTGTTTTTT. This translates into CASSQWGTGELFF.

The chain carries TRBV2 and TRBJ1-1; D remains ambiguous. Trimming removed 0 bases from V and 8 bases from J, with 4 bases in between. This CDR3 spans 11 amino acids. In germline, CDR1 is SNHLY, CDR2 FYNNEI. The CDR3 DNA reads as TGTGCCAGCAGTGAAGCGGGGGAAGCTTTCTTT. This codes for CASSEAGEAFF.

The chain combines TRBV6-6 with TRBJ1-3, with unresolved D. The CDR3 loop spans 15 amino acids. Germline-derived CDR1 and CDR2 are MNHNY and SVGAGI (reference sequence). The V end lost 3 bases, the J end lost 4 bases, and 13 bases lay between the germline ends. The CDR3 nucleotides are TGTGCCAGCAGTTATGGCGGAACGGAGGGAAACACCATATATTTT. Its protein is CASSYGGTEGNTIYF.

In the case of this clone: This specimen includes other DNA sequences encoding the same CDR3. V is TRBV2 and J is TRBJ2-1; 11 nucleotides match TRBD1. J was trimmed by 4 bases and V by 6 bases; bases with no gene match: 2. Per germline, CDR1 SNHLY and CDR2 FYNNEI. CDR3 size: 14 residues. The CDR3 protein is CASRDRGLYNEQFF. The CDR3 DNA sequence: TGTGCCAGCAGGGACAGGGGGCTATACAATGAGCAGTTCTTC.

The rearrangement joins TRBV7-2 to TRBJ2-5; a weak D match, TRBD1 (6 bases). Germline loops: CDR1 SGHTA, CDR2 FQGNSA. The CDR3 is made up of 17 amino acids. V lost 5 bases and J 5 bases, leaving 24 bases between the germline ends. As DNA, the CDR3 is TGTGCCAGCAGCCCGCGACATTTGCGCCAGGGGCTGGAGACCCAGTACTTC. Protein product: CASSPRHLRQGLETQYF. Using reference TRBV7-2 and TRBJ2-5 for the parts outside the CDR3, the full variable domain is GAGVSQSPSNKVTEKGKDVELRCDPISGHTALYWYRQSLGQGLEFLIYFQGNSAPDKSGLPSDRFSAERTGGSVSTLTIQRTQQEDSAVYLCASSPRHLRQGLETQYFGPGTRLLVL.

The chain uses TRBV7-3 and TRBJ2-7; TRBD1 might be the D (5 bases). Trimming took off 3 bases at V and 5 bases at J, with 11 bases between the two ends. The CDR3 consists of 13 residues. Germline V gene sequence: CDR1 SGHTA, CDR2 FQGTGA. This CDR3 reads CASSLGPANEQYF. CDR3 in DNA: TGTGCCAGCAGCTTGGGGCCCGCCAACGAGCAGTACTTC.

The chain is built from TRBV5-4 and TRBJ2-5; D possibly matches TRBD1 or TRBD2 (6 bases each). V gave up 4 bases and J gave up 5 bases, with 18 bases separating them. Germline V gives CDR1 SGHNT, CDR2 YYREEE (reference sequence). The CDR3 totals 15 residues. The DNA for the CDR3 is TGTGCCAGCAGCCAACTGACGGTAGGGGGGGAGACCCAGTACTTC. Amino acid sequence: CASSQLTVGGETQYF.

The chain is built from TRBV29-1 and TRBJ1-2; D gene unclear. V was clipped by 4 bases and J by 3 bases, with 9 bases between them. In germline, CDR1 is SQVTM, CDR2 ANQGSEA. The length of the CDR3 is 12 residues. CDR3 nucleotides: TGCAGCGTTGGGGTTTCCGACTATGGCTACACCTTC. Translating gives CSVGVSDYGYTF.

The chain is built from TRBV27 and TRBJ2-3; D is possibly TRBD2 (5 bases). Per germline, CDR1 MNHEY and CDR2 SMNVEV (reference sequence). V was trimmed by 5 bases and J by 0 bases, leaving 12 bases between them. This CDR3 spans 15 amino acids. The CDR3 protein is CASSRRTPSTDTQYF. CDR3 nucleotides: TGTGCCAGCAGTCGGAGGACTCCTAGCACAGATACGCAGTATTTT.

The sample holds a few counts of this clone. The J gene is TRBJ1-2, the V gene TRBV2; 11 bases map to TRBD1. J gave up 4 bases and V 3 bases, and 10 bases lay outside the gene matches. Germline V gene sequence: CDR1 SNHLY, CDR2 FYNNEI. The CDR3 consists of 17 residues. DNA of the CDR3: TGTGCCAGCAGTGACTCGACAAGGACAGGGGGCAGCTATGGCTACACCTTC. The encoded protein is CASSDSTRTGGSYGYTF.

The chain has TRBV28 and TRBJ2-7; D ambiguous. There are 12 residues in the CDR3. Germline V gives CDR1 MDHEN, CDR2 SYDVKM. The V end lost 10 bases, the J end lost 2 bases, and 12 bases lay between the germline ends. CDR3 sequence: CATSWGTYEQYF. CDR3 bases: TGTGCCACTTCGTGGGGAACCTACGAGCAGTACTTC.

The chain employs TRBV28 and TRBJ2-1; TRBD1 matches at 11 bases. J was trimmed by 3 bases and V by 6 bases; bases with no gene match: 7. CDR3 length equals 16 residues. CDR1 is MDHEN and CDR2 is SYDVKM in the germline V gene. CDR3 nucleotide sequence: TGTGCCAGCAGACCTTGGACAGGGGGCAGCTACAATGAGCAGTTCTTC. This codes for CASRPWTGGSYNEQFF.

This chain joins TRBV9 and TRBJ2-3, with unresolved D. Per the germline V gene, CDR1 is SGDLS and CDR2 is YYNGEE. Trimming shortened V by 4 bases and J by 1 base, and 16 bases separated the two germline ends. The CDR3 is made up of 16 amino acids. This CDR3 reads CASSPDTNLRTDTQYF. The DNA for the CDR3 is TGTGCCAGCAGCCCCGATACGAATTTACGCACAGATACGCAGTATTTT.

The chain couples TRBV14 to TRBJ1-1, with D maybe TRBD1 (5 bases). Germline CDR1 reads SGHDN; CDR2 reads FVKESK. The CDR3 sequence is 11 residues long. Trimming pared 6 bases from V and 10 bases from J, leaving 12 bases between. CDR3 coding DNA: TGTGCCAGCAGTGGAGGGGCAGGAGCTTTCTTT. Amino acid sequence: CASSGGAGAFF.

V is TRBV9 and J is TRBJ2-5; D is unresolved. V was clipped by 0 bases and J by 5 bases, with 8 bases between them. This CDR3 is 13 amino acids long. Germline V gene lookup returns CDR1 SGDLS and CDR2 YYNGEE. CDR3: CASSVEGRETQYF. The DNA of the CDR3 is TGTGCCAGCAGCGTAGAGGGCAGGGAGACCCAGTACTTC. Together with reference TRBV9 and TRBJ2-5, the CDR3 gives the full variable domain: DSGVTQTPKHLITATGQRVTLRCSPRSGDLSVYWYQQSLDQGLQFLIQYYNGEERAKGNILERFSAQQFPDLHSELNLSSLELGDSALYFCASSVEGRETQYFGPGTRLLVL.

This clone occurred once. V gene TRBV2 combines with J gene TRBJ1-1, with D unresolved. The germline CDR1 and CDR2 sequences are SNHLY and FYNNEI. Deletions cut 2 bases from V and 0 bases from J, with 10 bases between. The CDR3 is made up of 15 amino acids. CDR3 protein: CASSESGPMNTEAFF. CDR3 sequence (DNA): TGTGCCAGCAGTGAATCCGGACCCATGAACACTGAAGCTTTCTTT.